The 32 T cell receptor beta chains below come from one sample, sequenced in a study of CD8+ T cells in alopecia areata. It was cDNA, reverse transcribed from extracted RNA, that served as the sequencing template. Here immunoSEQ multiplex PCR was the method, and the copy in TCRdb shows in-frame clones only, minus some. This sample has roughly 25,000 clones; 52% occur once, and the top ten carry around 30%. Sample: NKG2D-high CD8+ T cells sorted from blood. The receptors shown here come from a human donor with alopecia areata.

The CDR3 here is CATSSPGTGGPEQYF. Written as DNA, the CDR3 is TGTGCCACCAGCAGTCCCGGGACAGGGGGCCCCGAGCAGTACTTC. The V call is TRBV15, the J call TRBJ2-7; TRBD1 matches at 12 bases. The J segment lost 6 bases and the V segment lost 3 bases, leaving 6 bases of the junction unmatched. Germline CDR1 is LNHNV and CDR2 is YYDKDF (reference sequence). The length of the CDR3 is 15 residues.

Only a few counts were recorded for this clone. The J gene is TRBJ2-6, the V gene TRBV7-3; no clear D. CDR3 size: 15 residues. Germline V gene sequence: CDR1 SGHTA, CDR2 FQGTGA. The V end lost 3 bases, the J end lost 0 bases, and 6 bases lay between the germline ends. CDR3 protein: CASSFVSSGANVLTF. The CDR3 region has the DNA TGTGCCAGCAGCTTTGTCTCCTCTGGGGCCAACGTCCTGACTTTC.

The chain combines TRBV27 with TRBJ2-3; 11 bases are a match to TRBD2. V trimming: 5 bases; J trimming: 6 bases; junction bases outside the gene matches: 10. Germline lookup yields CDR1 MNHEY and CDR2 SMNVEV (reference sequence). The CDR3 extends over 16 amino acids. The CDR3 protein is CASSLSLAGVGDTQYF. CDR3 nucleotides: TGTGCCAGCAGTCTCTCACTAGCGGGAGTAGGGGATACGCAGTATTTT.

The CDR3 loop is CASSFIAWANVLTF. The CDR3 DNA reads as TGTGCCAGCAGCTTTATAGCGTGGGCCAACGTCCTGACTTTC. The chain recombines TRBV5-4 with TRBJ2-6; tentative D call: TRBD2 (5 bases). V lost 2 bases and J 5 bases, leaving 8 bases between the germline ends. The CDR3 extends over 14 amino acids. Germline CDR1 reads SGHNT; CDR2 reads YYREEE (reference sequence). Full variable domain (missing parts from reference TRBV5-4 and TRBJ2-6): ETGVTQSPTHLIKTRGQQVTLRCSSQSGHNTVSWYQQALGQGPQFIFQYYREEENGRGNFPPRFSGLQFPNYSSELNVNALELDDSALYLCASSFIAWANVLTFGAGSRLTVL.

This clone was picked up a small number of times. The chain combines TRBV7-9 with TRBJ2-3, with 7 bases matching TRBD2. The germline CDR1 and CDR2 sequences are SEHNR and FQNEAQ (reference sequence). CDR3 length equals 11 residues. J lost 9 bases, V lost 6 bases, and 3 bases had no gene match. In nucleotides, the CDR3 is TGTGCCAGCAGGGGAGGGACGACGCAGTATTTT. Translated: CASRGGTTQYF.

The CDR3 is CASIRSSGGYTF. DNA for the CDR3: TGTGCCAGCATAAGATCGAGCGGTGGCTACACCTTC. The V and J genes are TRBV2 and TRBJ1-2; no clear D gene. CDR1 SNHLY and CDR2 FYNNEI come from the germline V gene. V was clipped by 7 bases and J by 7 bases, with 13 bases between them. This CDR3 contains 12 residues.

The chain uses TRBV7-3 and TRBJ2-3, with D possibly being TRBD2 (5 bases). The germline V gene encodes CDR1 SGHTA and CDR2 FQGTGA. This CDR3 is built from 16 residues. The V gene lost 1 base and the J gene lost 4 bases, with 15 bases spanning the gap. The CDR3 reads CASSLNVAEGPDTQYF. CDR3 nucleotides: TGTGCCAGCAGCTTAAATGTGGCCGAGGGCCCAGATACGCAGTATTTT.

By share, this clone ranks as medium-sized (0.01 to 0.1%). This rearrangement joins TRBV7-9 to TRBJ2-1, with D uncertain. The germline V gene encodes CDR1 SEHNR and CDR2 FQNEAQ (reference sequence). The CDR3 sequence is 15 residues long. V was shortened by 5 bases and J by 5 bases, with 16 bases between the two germline ends. The CDR3 is CASSTFTGDNNEQFF. DNA for the CDR3: TGTGCCAGCAGCACCTTTACTGGGGATAACAATGAGCAGTTCTTC. Combining the CDR3 with reference TRBV7-9 and TRBJ2-1 gives the whole variable domain DTGVSQNPRHKITKRGQNVTFRCDPISEHNRLYWYRQTLGQGPEFLTYFQNEAQLEKSRLLSDRFSAERPKGSFSTLEIQRTEQGDSAMYLCASSTFTGDNNEQFFGPGTRLTVL.

This chain links TRBV21-1 with TRBJ2-1; TRBD2 is taken as the D call from the table, unchecked against the DNA. TRBV21-1 is labeled a pseudogene. The CDR3 loop spans 13 amino acids. CDR3 protein: CASSKGSVDEQFF. DNA for the CDR3: TGTGCCAGCAGCAAAGGGTCGGTTGATGAGCAGTTCTTC.

This clone has only a few counts. V usage is TRBV29-1 and J usage is TRBJ2-1; 9 nucleotides agree with TRBD1. The V gene's germline CDR1 is SQVTM and CDR2 ANQGSEA. This CDR3 is 13 amino acids long. Unmatched junction bases numbered 3, after V lost 5 bases and J lost 4 bases. The CDR3 here is CSVWTGEYNEQFF. The DNA of the CDR3 is TGCAGCGTTTGGACAGGGGAGTACAATGAGCAGTTCTTC.

This chain joins TRBV7-2 and TRBJ2-5; TRBD2 agrees at 13 bases. The length of the CDR3 is 17 residues. J was trimmed by 2 bases and V by 3 bases; bases with no gene match: 6. Germline V CDR1 and CDR2: SGHTA, FQGNSA. As DNA, the CDR3 is TGTGCCAGCAGCTTGTATCCGGGACTAGCGGGACAAGAGACCCAGTACTTC. Amino acid sequence: CASSLYPGLAGQETQYF.

The rearrangement uses TRBV28 and TRBJ2-7; TRBD2 agrees at 12 bases. The junction had 6 bases not matched to a gene; V was cut back by 8 bases and J by 4 bases. The germline V gene encodes CDR1 MDHEN and CDR2 SYDVKM. This CDR3 contains 14 residues. The CDR3 region has the DNA TGTGCCAGCCAGACTAGCGGGAGTCTGTACGAGCAGTACTTC. The encoded protein is CASQTSGSLYEQYF. Full variable domain (outside the CDR3, taken from reference TRBV28 and TRBJ2-7): DVKVTQSSRYLVKRTGEKVFLECVQDMDHENMFWYRQDPGLGLRLIYFSYDVKMKEKGDIPEGYSVSREKKERFSLILESASTNQTSMYLCASQTSGSLYEQYFGPGTRLTVT.

This clone appeared a few times. The chain combines TRBV29-1 with TRBJ2-1; D gene uncertain. V dropped 3 bases and J dropped 9 bases, with 9 bases sitting between them. CDR3 length: 11 amino acids. Germline assignment: CDR1 SQVTM and CDR2 ANQGSEA. The CDR3 is CSVDFLSEQFF. The CDR3 nucleotides read TGCAGCGTTGACTTTCTGAGTGAGCAGTTCTTC.

This clone was counted a single time. The chain employs TRBV18 and TRBJ1-5; D gene uncertain. Germline CDR1 KGHSH, CDR2 LQKENI. This CDR3 contains 14 residues. Trimming took off 3 bases at V and 0 bases at J, with 6 bases between the two ends. CDR3 coding DNA: TGTGCCAGCTCACCCGCGCCTAGCAATCAGCCCCAGCATTTT. It encodes CASSPAPSNQPQHF. Looking up the rest from reference TRBV18 and TRBJ1-5 gives the full variable domain: NAGVMQNPRHLVRRRGQEARLRCSPMKGHSHVYWYRQLPEEGLKFMVYLQKENIIDESGMPKERFSAEFPKEGPSILRIQQVVRGDSAAYFCASSPAPSNQPQHFGDGTRLSIL.

A single count supports this clone. J is TRBJ2-7 and V is TRBV7-9; no clear D gene. Trimming removed 4 bases at V and 5 bases at J, with 6 bases between. Germline V CDR1 and CDR2: SEHNR, FQNEAQ (reference sequence). This CDR3 has 11 residues. The CDR3, as DNA: TGTGCCAGCAGCTACGGCGACGAGCAGTACTTC. Encoded protein: CASSYGDEQYF.

Only a few counts were recorded for this clone. The genes are TRBV28 and TRBJ2-1; TRBD1 matches 8 bases. V shed 6 bases, J shed 5 bases, and the junction held 6 bases outside the gene matches. The CDR3 totals 14 residues. Looked up from germline, CDR1 is MDHEN and CDR2 is SYDVKM. The CDR3 DNA is TGTGCCAGCAGCATCCAGGGGGCGAACAATGAGCAGTTCTTC. Translation gives CASSIQGANNEQFF. The full variable domain, its missing parts supplied by reference TRBV28 and TRBJ2-1, is DVKVTQSSRYLVKRTGEKVFLECVQDMDHENMFWYRQDPGLGLRLIYFSYDVKMKEKGDIPEGYSVSREKKERFSLILESASTNQTSMYLCASSIQGANNEQFFGPGTRLTVL.

Remarks on this clone: This specimen includes other DNA sequences encoding the same CDR3. This chain joins TRBV5-1 and TRBJ2-7; D is possibly TRBD1 (5 bases). The CDR3 has 12 amino acids. CDR1 is SGHRS, CDR2 YFSETQ, per germline. V was shortened by 4 bases and J by 6 bases, with 11 bases between the two germline ends. The CDR3 sequence is CASSETGVEQYF. CDR3 bases: TGCGCCAGCAGCGAAACAGGAGTCGAGCAGTACTTC.

The chain combines TRBV7-8 with TRBJ1-2; TRBD1 matches 8 bases. CDR1 is SGHVS and CDR2 is FQNEAQ in the germline V gene. V gave up 0 bases and J gave up 4 bases; unmatched junction bases: 7. The CDR3 loop spans 16 amino acids. CDR3 residues: CASSLAPQGAAYGYTF. The CDR3 bases are TGTGCCAGCAGCTTAGCGCCCCAGGGGGCCGCCTATGGCTACACCTTC.

This clone was counted only a few times. The V and J genes are TRBV7-9 and TRBJ2-1; TRBD1 aligns across 8 bases. The CDR3 covers 16 residues. J gave up 0 bases and V 5 bases, and 6 bases lay outside the gene matches. Germline CDR1 reads SEHNR; CDR2 reads FQNEAQ (reference sequence). CDR3 protein: CASSGHRGSSYNEQFF. The CDR3 DNA is TGTGCCAGCAGCGGACACAGGGGGAGCTCCTACAATGAGCAGTTCTTC.

The J gene is TRBJ1-1, the V gene TRBV5-4; TRBD1 might be the D (5 bases). The CDR3 runs to 11 residues. Germline CDR1 reads SGHNT; CDR2 reads YYREEE (reference sequence). The CDR3 reads CAVRGGTEAFF. The CDR3 nucleotides read TGTGCTGTGCGGGGGGGCACTGAAGCTTTCTTT.

The chain recombines TRBV7-9 with TRBJ2-7; D call uncertain. Germline V gives CDR1 SEHNR, CDR2 FQNEAQ (reference sequence). This CDR3 has 17 amino acids. Trimming took 0 bases from V and 7 from J, leaving 22 bases between them. The chain's CDR3 is CASSLAPFANSFFEQYF. In DNA, the CDR3 is TGTGCCAGCAGCTTAGCCCCCTTTGCGAACAGCTTCTTTGAGCAGTACTTC.

The chain recombines TRBV25-1 with TRBJ2-5; D remains unclear. Germline V CDR1 and CDR2: MGHDK, SYGVNS. The ends were cut back, 1 base at V and 3 bases at J, with 9 bases in the middle. The CDR3 spans 14 residues. The CDR3 sequence is CASSELRFEETQYF. The CDR3 DNA sequence: TGTGCCAGCAGTGAATTGCGGTTCGAAGAGACCCAGTACTTC.

The chain employs TRBV27 and TRBJ2-1, with 8 bases aligning to TRBD2. The CDR3 covers 15 residues. V was pared by 3 bases and J by 6 bases, with 7 bases of the junction left unmatched. CDR1 and CDR2 from the germline V gene are MNHEY and SMNVEV (reference sequence). CDR3 coding DNA: TGTGCCAGCAGTTTCTCGAGCGGGAGTATCAATGAGCAGTTCTTC. This sequence encodes CASSFSSGSINEQFF.

The rearrangement uses TRBV4-2 and TRBJ2-6; D is unresolved. V was pared by 1 base and J by 2 bases, with 24 bases between. CDR1 and CDR2 (germline): LGHNA, YNFKEQ. The CDR3 is 21 amino acids. In DNA, the CDR3 is TGTGCCAGCAGCCAAGTGGTTAACTTGGACCTGGAGATACCTGGGGCCAACGTCCTGACTTTC. It is translated as CASSQVVNLDLEIPGANVLTF.

This clone turned up a few times. V and J are TRBV7-2 and TRBJ2-7; no reliable D call. The CDR3 is 13 amino acids. V gave up 4 bases and J gave up 5 bases, with 12 bases separating them. CDR1 and CDR2 (germline): SGHTA, FQGNSA. The CDR3 DNA is TGTGCCAGCAGCTCGGTGGGTTTGGACGAGCAGTACTTC. Its protein is CASSSVGLDEQYF.

The chain combines TRBV25-1 with TRBJ1-1, with 10 bases identical to TRBD1. Germline V lookup: CDR1 MGHDK, CDR2 SYGVNS. This CDR3 has 18 amino acids. V dropped 1 base and J dropped 0; count of bases not matched to a gene: 8. CDR3 amino acids: CASSELDRGFSVNTEAFF. The CDR3 nucleotides read TGTGCCAGCAGTGAATTGGACAGGGGGTTTAGTGTGAACACTGAAGCTTTCTTT.

V is TRBV6-5 and J is TRBJ2-6; D gene uncertain. Germline values: CDR1 MNHEY, CDR2 SVGAGI. Trimming pared 4 bases from V and 4 bases from J, leaving 14 bases between. The CDR3 is 16 residues long. CDR3 in amino acids: CASSLFTEYGANVLTF. DNA of the CDR3: TGTGCCAGCAGTTTATTCACAGAATACGGGGCCAACGTCCTGACTTTC.

A few counts support this clone. The CDR3, as DNA: TGCGCCAGCAGCTTGTTGGGAGGGGAATTGGCTGAAGCTTTCTTT. This encodes CASSLLGGELAEAFF. This chain joins TRBV5-1 and TRBJ1-1; tentatively, D is TRBD1 (5 bases). This CDR3 comprises 15 residues. Trimming shortened V by 1 base and J by 6 bases, and 16 bases separated the two germline ends. The germline V gene has CDR1 SGHRS and CDR2 YFSETQ.

The chain has TRBV27 and TRBJ1-5; D gene uncertain. This CDR3 comprises 14 residues. Between the trimmed V and J ends, which lost 4 bases and 3 bases, there was a span of 10 bases. Per germline, CDR1 MNHEY and CDR2 SMNVEV (reference sequence). The DNA for the CDR3 is TGTGCCAGCAGTTACCCGGCTACCAATCAGCCCCAGCATTTT. Encoded protein: CASSYPATNQPQHF.

The chain joins TRBV6-6 to TRBJ2-7; D call uncertain. This CDR3 is 11 amino acids long. Germline V gene lookup returns CDR1 MNHNY and CDR2 SVGAGI (reference sequence). V was clipped by 6 bases and J by 1 base, with 4 bases between them. CDR3 residues: CASSPSYEQYF. The DNA of the CDR3 is TGTGCCAGCAGCCCATCCTACGAGCAGTACTTC.

In DNA, the CDR3 is TGTGCCAGCAGCTGGGGACTAGCGACAGGGGGGTACGAGCAGTACTTC. Translating gives CASSWGLATGGYEQYF. The J gene is TRBJ2-7, the V gene TRBV11-2; D is perhaps TRBD2 (10 bases). The CDR3 consists of 16 residues. Trimming cost V 4 bases and J 4 bases, with 20 bases left between them. Germline loops: CDR1 SGHAT, CDR2 FQNNGV. Together with reference TRBV11-2 and TRBJ2-7, the CDR3 gives the full variable domain: EAGVAQSPRYKIIEKRQSVAFWCNPISGHATLYWYQQILGQGPKLLIQFQNNGVVDDSQLPKDRFSAERLKGVDSTLKIQPAKLEDSAVYLCASSWGLATGGYEQYFGPGTRLTVT.

This clone was seen more than once but under ten times. The chain links TRBV7-9 to TRBJ2-1; D is unclear. The germline V and J ends were trimmed by 5 bases and 3 bases, with 14 bases remaining between them. Germline lookup yields CDR1 SEHNR and CDR2 FQNEAQ (reference sequence). The CDR3 totals 15 residues. CDR3 bases: TGTGCCAGCAGCCAACCCCTAGTTAACTACAATGAGCAGTTCTTC. Protein: CASSQPLVNYNEQFF.